Listed here is a single T cell receptor beta chain. Its antigen is as yet unknown. The patients who served as multiple sclerosis controls were treatment-naive and had stable or active relapsing-remitting disease that fulfilled the revised McDonald criteria. Bulk CD8+ and CD4+ cells came from magnetic negative isolation; CD8+ TEMRA by FACS. It was with random hexamers that about 0.45 to 1 ug RNA was reverse transcribed. TCRdb re-called the immunoSEQ multiplex PCR reads through MiXCR, storing one row per CDR3 protein. Of around 200,000 distinct CDR3 sequences listed, about 93% are singletons. Trimming pared 6 bases from V and 0 bases from J, leaving 6 bases between. Germline V gene data show CDR1 as LGHNT and CDR2 as FRNRAP. The CDR3 has 13 residues. These data belong to a study of CD8 T cells in Susac syndrome. Broader study findings: In its TCR sequencing and HLA analysis, the study acknowledged that the number of individuals was relatively small.

The sequencing input was CD8+ T cells from PBMCs. J is TRBJ2-1 and V is TRBV12-5; D gene unclear. This TCR came from a human donor with multiple sclerosis. DNA of the CDR3: TGTGCTAGTGGATGGACCTCCTACAATGAGCAGTTCTTC. It yields the protein CASGWTSYNEQFF.